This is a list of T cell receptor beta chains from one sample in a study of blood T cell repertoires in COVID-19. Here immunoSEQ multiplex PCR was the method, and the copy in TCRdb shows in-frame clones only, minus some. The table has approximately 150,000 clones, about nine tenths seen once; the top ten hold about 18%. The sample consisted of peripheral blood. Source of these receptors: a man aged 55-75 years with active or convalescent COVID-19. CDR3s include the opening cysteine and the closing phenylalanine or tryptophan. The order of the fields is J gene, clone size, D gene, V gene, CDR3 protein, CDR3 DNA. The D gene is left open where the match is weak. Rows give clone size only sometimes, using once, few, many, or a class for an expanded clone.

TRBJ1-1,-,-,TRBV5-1,CASSSSLQGNTEAFF,TGCGCCAGCAGCTCCTCCCTACAGGGTAACACTGAAGCTTTCTTT
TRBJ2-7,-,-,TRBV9,CASSVGGTAYEQYF,TGTGCCAGCAGCGTAGGCGGGACGGCTTACGAGCAGTACTTC
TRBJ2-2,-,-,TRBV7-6,CASSTTGTKGGELFF,TGTGCCAGCAGCACAACAGGGACGAAGGGTGGGGAGCTGTTTTTT
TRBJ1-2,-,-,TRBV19,CASSVQGAESYGYTF,TGTGCCAGTAGTGTACAGGGTGCGGAAAGCTATGGCTACACCTTC
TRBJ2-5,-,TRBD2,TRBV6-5,CASIPPDGRGETQYF,TGTGCCAGCATCCCCCCCGACGGGAGGGGAGAGACCCAGTACTTC
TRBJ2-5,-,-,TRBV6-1,CASSEMRGQETQYF,TGTGCCAGCAGTGAGATGAGGGGGCAAGAGACCCAGTACTTC
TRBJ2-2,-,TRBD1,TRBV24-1,CATSDSGTGTPGELFF,TGTGCCACCAGTGACTCCGGGACAGGGACCCCCGGGGAGCTGTTTTTT
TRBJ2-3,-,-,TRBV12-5,CASGLVLGHRTDTQYF,TGTGCTAGTGGTTTGGTACTTGGACACCGCACAGATACGCAGTATTTT
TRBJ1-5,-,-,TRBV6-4,CASSDNTGNQPQHF,TGTGCCAGCAGTGACAACACAGGGAATCAGCCCCAGCATTTT
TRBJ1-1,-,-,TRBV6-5,CASSQGSLTEAFF,TGTGCCAGCAGCCAGGGGAGTTTGACTGAAGCTTTCTTT
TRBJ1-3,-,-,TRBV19,CASSIDGLSGNTIYF,TGTGCCAGTAGTATAGATGGACTCTCTGGAAACACCATATATTTT
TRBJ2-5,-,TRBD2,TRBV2,CAITTARTSGGQETQYF,TGTGCCATCACCACCGCCAGGACTAGCGGAGGACAAGAGACCCAGTACTTC
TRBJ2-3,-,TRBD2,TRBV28,CASKSGGIDTQYF,TGTGCCAGCAAGTCGGGGGGGATAGATACGCAGTATTTT
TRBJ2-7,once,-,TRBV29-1,CSVSNDRYRSYEQYF,TGCAGCGTCTCTAATGACAGGTATCGGTCTTACGAGCAGTACTTC
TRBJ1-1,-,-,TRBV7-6,CASSLTSRQSRGMNTEAFF,TGTGCCAGCAGCTTAACCTCCCGACAGTCAAGGGGGATGAACACTGAAGCTTTCTTT
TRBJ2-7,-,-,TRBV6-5,CASSYQTGYEQYF,TGTGCCAGCAGTTACCAGACAGGCTACGAGCAGTACTTC
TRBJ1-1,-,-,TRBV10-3,CAIRQGNTEAFF,TGTGCCATCAGACAGGGGAACACTGAAGCTTTCTTT
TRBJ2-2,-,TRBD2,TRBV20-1,CSASRLAGGPTGELFF,TGCAGTGCTAGTCGCCTAGCGGGGGGGCCCACCGGGGAGCTGTTTTTT
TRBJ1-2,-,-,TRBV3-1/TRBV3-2,CASSQDTGSYGYTF,TGTGCCAGCAGCCAAGATACAGGGAGCTATGGCTACACCTTC
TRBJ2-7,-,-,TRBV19,CASSSRQARSYEQYF,TGTGCCAGTAGTTCCCGACAGGCCCGCTCCTACGAGCAGTACTTC
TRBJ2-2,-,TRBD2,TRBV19,CASSPGTSGFPNTGELFF,TGTGCCAGTAGTCCCGGGACTAGCGGGTTCCCGAACACCGGGGAGCTGTTTTTT
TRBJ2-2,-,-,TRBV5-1,CASSWSYGNGELFF,TGCGCCAGCAGCTGGAGTTACGGCAACGGGGAGCTGTTTTTT
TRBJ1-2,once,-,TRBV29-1,CSGRSGATHYGYTF,TGCAGCGGGCGCTCAGGGGCCACGCACTATGGCTACACCTTC
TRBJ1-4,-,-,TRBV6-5,CASSYRYHQVREKLFF,TGTGCCAGCAGTTATAGATACCACCAAGTCAGGGAAAAACTGTTTTTT
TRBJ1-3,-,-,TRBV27,CASSREGGRNTIYF,TGTGCCAGCAGCAGGGAAGGGGGAAGAAACACCATATATTTT
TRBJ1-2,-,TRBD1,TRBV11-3,CASSKDRGSYGYTF,TGTGCCAGCAGCAAGGACAGGGGATCCTATGGCTACACCTTC
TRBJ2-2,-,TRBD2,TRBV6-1,CASSEYSGGVTGELFF,TGTGCCAGCAGTGAATATAGCGGGGGGGTCACCGGGGAGCTGTTTTTT
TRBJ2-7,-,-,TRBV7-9,CASSLAWTAPYEQYF,TGTGCCAGCAGCTTAGCATGGACAGCCCCCTACGAGCAGTACTTC
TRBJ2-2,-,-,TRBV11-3,CASSLLGGNTGELFF,TGTGCCAGCAGCTTACTGGGGGGGAACACCGGGGAGCTGTTTTTT
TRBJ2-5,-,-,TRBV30,CAWSVKGVKTQYF,TGTGCCTGGAGTGTAAAGGGGGTAAAGACCCAGTACTTC
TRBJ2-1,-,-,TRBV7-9,CASSLEQGGEQFF,TGTGCCAGCAGCTTAGAGCAGGGTGGGGAGCAGTTCTTC
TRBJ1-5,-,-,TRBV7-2,CASSFEGFQPQHF,TGTGCCAGCAGTTTCGAGGGTTTTCAGCCCCAGCATTTT
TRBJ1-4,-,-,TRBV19,CASSIDQGGLFF,TGTGCCAGTAGTATTGATCAGGGTGGACTGTTTTTT
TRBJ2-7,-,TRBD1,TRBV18,CASSPKAGGSYEQYF,TGTGCCAGCTCACCTAAGGCAGGGGGCTCCTACGAGCAGTACTTC